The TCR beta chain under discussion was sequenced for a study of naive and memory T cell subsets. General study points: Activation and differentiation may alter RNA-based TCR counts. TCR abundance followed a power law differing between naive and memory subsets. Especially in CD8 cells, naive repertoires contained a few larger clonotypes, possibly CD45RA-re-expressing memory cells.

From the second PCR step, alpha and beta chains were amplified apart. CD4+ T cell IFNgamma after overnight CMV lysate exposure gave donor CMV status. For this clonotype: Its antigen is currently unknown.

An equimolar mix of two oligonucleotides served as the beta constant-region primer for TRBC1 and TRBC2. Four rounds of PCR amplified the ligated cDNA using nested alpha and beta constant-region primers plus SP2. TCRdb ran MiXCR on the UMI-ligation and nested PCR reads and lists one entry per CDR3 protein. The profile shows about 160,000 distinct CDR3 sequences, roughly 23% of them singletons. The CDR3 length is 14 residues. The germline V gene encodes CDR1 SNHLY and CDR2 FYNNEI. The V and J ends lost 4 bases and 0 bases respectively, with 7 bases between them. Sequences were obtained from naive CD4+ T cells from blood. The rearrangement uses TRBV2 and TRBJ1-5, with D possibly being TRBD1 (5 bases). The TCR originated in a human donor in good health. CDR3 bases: TGTGCCAGCAGTGTGACAGTTAGCAATCAGCCCCAGCATTTT. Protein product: CASSVTVSNQPQHF.